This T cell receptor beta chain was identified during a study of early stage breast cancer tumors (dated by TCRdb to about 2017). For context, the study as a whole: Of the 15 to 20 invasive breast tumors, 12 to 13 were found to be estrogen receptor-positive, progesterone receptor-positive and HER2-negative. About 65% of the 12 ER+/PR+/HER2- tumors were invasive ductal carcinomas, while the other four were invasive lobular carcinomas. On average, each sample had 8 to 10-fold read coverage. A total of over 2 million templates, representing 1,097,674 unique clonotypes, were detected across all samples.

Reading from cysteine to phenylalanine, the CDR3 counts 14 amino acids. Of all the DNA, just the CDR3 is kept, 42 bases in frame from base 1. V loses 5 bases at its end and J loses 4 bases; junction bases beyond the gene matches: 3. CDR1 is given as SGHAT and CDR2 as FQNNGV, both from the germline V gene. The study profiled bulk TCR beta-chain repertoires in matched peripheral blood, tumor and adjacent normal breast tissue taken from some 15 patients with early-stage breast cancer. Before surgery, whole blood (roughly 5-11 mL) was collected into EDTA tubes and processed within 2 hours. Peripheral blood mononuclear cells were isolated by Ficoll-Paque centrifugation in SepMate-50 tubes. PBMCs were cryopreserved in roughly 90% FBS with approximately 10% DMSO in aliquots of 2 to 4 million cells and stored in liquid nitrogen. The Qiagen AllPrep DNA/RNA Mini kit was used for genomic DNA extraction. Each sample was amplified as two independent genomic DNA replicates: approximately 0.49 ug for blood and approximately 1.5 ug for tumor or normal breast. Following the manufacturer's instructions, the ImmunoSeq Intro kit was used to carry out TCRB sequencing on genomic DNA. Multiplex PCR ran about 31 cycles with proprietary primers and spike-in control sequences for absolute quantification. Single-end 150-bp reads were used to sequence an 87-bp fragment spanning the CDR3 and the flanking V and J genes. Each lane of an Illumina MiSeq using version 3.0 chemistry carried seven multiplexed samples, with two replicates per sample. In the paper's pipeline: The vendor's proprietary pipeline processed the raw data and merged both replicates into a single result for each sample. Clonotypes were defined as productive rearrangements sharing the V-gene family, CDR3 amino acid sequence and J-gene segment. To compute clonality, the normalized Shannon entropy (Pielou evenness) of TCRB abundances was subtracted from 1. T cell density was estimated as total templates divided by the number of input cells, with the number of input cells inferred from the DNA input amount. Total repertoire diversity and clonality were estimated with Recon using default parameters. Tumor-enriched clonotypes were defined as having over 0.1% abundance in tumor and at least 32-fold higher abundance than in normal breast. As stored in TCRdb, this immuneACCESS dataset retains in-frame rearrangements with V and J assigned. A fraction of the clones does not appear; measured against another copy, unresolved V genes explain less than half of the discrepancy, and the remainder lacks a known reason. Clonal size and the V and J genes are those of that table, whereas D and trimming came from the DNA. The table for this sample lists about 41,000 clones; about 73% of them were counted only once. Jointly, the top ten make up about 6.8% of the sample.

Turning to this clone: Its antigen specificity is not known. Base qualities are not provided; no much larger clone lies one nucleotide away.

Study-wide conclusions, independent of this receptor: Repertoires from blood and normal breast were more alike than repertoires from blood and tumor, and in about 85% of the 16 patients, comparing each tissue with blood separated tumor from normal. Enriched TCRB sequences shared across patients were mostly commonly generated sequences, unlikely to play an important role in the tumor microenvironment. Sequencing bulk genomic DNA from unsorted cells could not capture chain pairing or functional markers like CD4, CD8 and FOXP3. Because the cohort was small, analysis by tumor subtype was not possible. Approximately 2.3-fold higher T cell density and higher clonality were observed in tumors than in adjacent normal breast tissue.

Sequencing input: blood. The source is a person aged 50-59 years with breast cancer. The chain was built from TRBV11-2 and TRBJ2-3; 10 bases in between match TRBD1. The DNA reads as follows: TGTGCCAGCAGCCAGGGGACAGGGGCAGATACGCAGTATTTT. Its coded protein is CASSQGTGADTQYF.